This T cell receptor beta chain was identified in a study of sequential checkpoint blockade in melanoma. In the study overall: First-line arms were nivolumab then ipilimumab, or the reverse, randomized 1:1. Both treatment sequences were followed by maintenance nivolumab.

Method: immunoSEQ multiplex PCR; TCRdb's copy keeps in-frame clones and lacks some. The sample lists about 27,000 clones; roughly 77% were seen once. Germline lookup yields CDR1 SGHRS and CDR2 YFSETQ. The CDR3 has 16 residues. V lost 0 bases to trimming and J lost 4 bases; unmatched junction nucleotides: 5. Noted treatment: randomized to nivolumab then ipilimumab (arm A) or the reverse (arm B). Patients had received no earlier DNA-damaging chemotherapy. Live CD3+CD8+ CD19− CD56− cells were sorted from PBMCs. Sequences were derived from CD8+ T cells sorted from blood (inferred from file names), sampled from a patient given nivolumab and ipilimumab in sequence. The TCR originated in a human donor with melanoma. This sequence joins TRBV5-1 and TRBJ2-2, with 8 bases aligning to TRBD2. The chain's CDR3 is CASSLVPAGATGELFF. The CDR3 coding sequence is TGCGCCAGCAGCTTGGTCCCAGCGGGGGCCACCGGGGAGCTGTTTTTT. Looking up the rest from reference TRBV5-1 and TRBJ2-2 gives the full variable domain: KAGVTQTPRYLIKTRGQQVTLSCSPISGHRSVSWYQQTPGQGLQFLFEYFSETQRNKGNFPGRFSGRQFSNSRSEMNVSTLELGDSALYLCASSLVPAGATGELFFGEGSRLTVL.